The T cell receptor (beta chain) described here comes from a study of CD8 T cells in ankylosing spondylitis. Study-level results: What appeared characteristic of ankylosing spondylitis blood was a TCR beta motif of 7 or 8 highly homologous variants. Researchers reportedly found disease-linked clones significantly enriched in matched ankylosing spondylitis synovial fluid.

This clonotype was detected only a few times. What it binds is unknown. From germline, CDR1 is PRHDT and CDR2 FYEKMQ (reference sequence). The length of the CDR3 is 18 residues. V lost 5 bases and J 0 bases, leaving 20 bases between the germline ends. TCRdb passed the 5' RACE reads through MiXCR, listing each CDR3 protein once. This table holds about 220,000 distinct CDR3 sequences, around 7.9% found once. Sequencing was done on a sample of blood, either unsorted or a sorted T cell fraction (not recorded which). The chain joins TRBV13 to TRBJ2-1; TRBD2 is a possible D gene (5 bases). The receptor's source is a male donor with ankylosing spondylitis. CDR3 residues: CASSHGLASWGSYNEQFF. In DNA form, the CDR3 reads TGTGCCAGCAGCCACGGGCTAGCTAGCTGGGGCTCCTACAATGAGCAGTTCTTC.